The 27 T cell receptor beta chains listed next were all sequenced from one sample in a study of sequential checkpoint blockade in melanoma (dated by TCRdb to between 2018 and 2020). The library was obtained by the immunoSEQ multiplex PCR assay. Sourced from immuneACCESS, this table was stored by TCRdb with only in-frame sequences that have V and J called. A share of the clones is absent; for the studies checked, an unresolved V gene accounts for under half, and the remainder has no known explanation. The sample table shows under 45,000 clones, and around four fifths are seen once. The top ten clonotypes cover 5.5% of the sample. The meaning of the sample's treatment or condition label: randomized to nivolumab then ipilimumab (arm A) or the reverse (arm B). The specimen was CD8+ T cells sorted from blood (inferred from file names), collected from a patient given nivolumab and ipilimumab in sequence. Receptor source: a human donor with melanoma.

The chain has TRBV2 and TRBJ2-5, with 12 bases aligning to TRBD1. Germline V gene data show CDR1 as SNHLY and CDR2 as FYNNEI. The CDR3 length is 16 residues. After removal of 6 bases from V and 3 bases from J, the junction contained 8 bases not matched to a gene. In DNA form, the CDR3 reads TGTGCCAGCAGGATTGGGACAGGGGGCACGGAAGAGACCCAGTACTTC. This codes for CASRIGTGGTEETQYF.

The chain combines TRBV30 with TRBJ2-5; 10 positions match TRBD2. The V gene's germline CDR1 is GTSNPN and CDR2 SVGIG (reference sequence). This CDR3 has 14 residues. Unmatched junction bases numbered 4, after V lost 1 base and J lost 5 bases. CDR3 residues: CAWSGAGGRETQYF. The DNA for the CDR3 is TGTGCCTGGAGTGGAGCGGGGGGGCGGGAGACCCAGTACTTC.

The genes are TRBV29-1 and TRBJ1-2; 8 positions match TRBD1. V lost 4 bases and J lost 4; bases outside the gene matches: 8. Germline V gene sequence: CDR1 SQVTM, CDR2 ANQGSEA. The CDR3 length is 14 residues. CDR3 in DNA: TGCAGCGTTGTGGCCAGGGGGCCGGGCTATGGCTACACCTTC. This sequence encodes CSVVARGPGYGYTF.

The gene calls are TRBV1 and TRBJ2-5; TRBD2 was called by the table and not checked on the DNA. TRBV1 is a documented pseudogene. The CDR3 is made up of 16 amino acids. The CDR3 loop reads CTSIRLVSGRAETQYF. CDR3 coding DNA: TGCACCAGCATCCGGTTGGTGAGCGGGAGGGCGGAGACCCAGTACTTC.

Here the CDR3 reads CASTPTSTGSYSNQPQHF. The CDR3 DNA reads as TGTGCCAGTACCCCTACGTCAACAGGGTCCTATAGCAATCAGCCCCAGCATTTT. The chain is built from TRBV19 and TRBJ1-5; perhaps TRBD1 as D (6 bases). This CDR3 is 18 amino acids long. Germline loops: CDR1 LNHDA, CDR2 SQIVND (reference sequence). Trimming stripped 7 bases from V and 0 bases from J, with 22 bases between.

V gene TRBV23-1 combines with J gene TRBJ2-7, with unresolved D. TRBV23-1 is an open reading frame, and its role is uncertain. Trimming removed 6 bases from V and 2 bases from J, with 14 bases in between. The CDR3 has 14 amino acids. This CDR3 reads CASSLTVRTYEQYF. CDR3 in DNA: TGCGCCAGCAGCCTCACCGTCAGGACCTACGAGCAGTACTTC.

The rearrangement uses TRBV7-9 and TRBJ2-7; the match to TRBD2 covers 10 bases. The CDR3 runs 15 residues. The junction had 8 bases not matched to a gene; V was cut back by 5 bases and J by 4 bases. The germline V gene encodes CDR1 SEHNR and CDR2 FQNEAQ (reference sequence). This CDR3 is CASSIVSSGRYEQYF. For the CDR3, the DNA is TGTGCCAGCAGCATAGTGTCTAGCGGGAGATACGAGCAGTACTTC.

This chain uses TRBV30 with TRBJ2-7, with TRBD1 matching 7 bases. Per germline, CDR1 GTSNPN and CDR2 SVGIG (reference sequence). The CDR3 contains 15 residues. Losses at the gene ends were 3 bases for V and 0 bases for J; bases not matched to a gene: 8. Here the CDR3 reads CAWRGGRAVSYEQYF. The DNA for the CDR3 is TGTGCCTGGAGAGGGGGCAGGGCCGTCTCCTACGAGCAGTACTTC.

The DNA for the CDR3 is TGTGCCAGCAGCTCCCAGGGGGATAGGGGCCACGAGCAGTACTTC. Its translation is CASSSQGDRGHEQYF. This chain links TRBV5-6 with TRBJ2-5, with 7 bases lining up with TRBD1. The J call is in doubt because the DNA end fits TRBJ2-7 better. CDR1 and CDR2 from the germline V gene are SGHDT and YYEEEE. CDR3 length: 15 residues.

This clone occurred once. The chain carries TRBV5-6 and TRBJ2-3, with D unclear. The V end lost 0 bases, the J end lost 4 bases, and 6 bases lay between the germline ends. CDR1 and CDR2 from the germline V gene are SGHDT and YYEEEE. The length of the CDR3 is 13 residues. CDR3 in amino acids: CASSLGTADTQYF. Here the CDR3 DNA reads TGTGCCAGCAGCTTGGGAACTGCAGATACGCAGTATTTT.

Of note for this clone: Lacking the conserved final phenylalanine or tryptophan, this CDR3 likely reflects a read error. Because the CDR3's place on the DNA is in doubt, the DNA is left out and the CDR3 is given as listed by TCRdb. This chain links TRBV29-1 with TRBJ2-7; TRBD1, the table's D call, was not compared with the DNA. The CDR3 region is 10 residues in length, termini included. Germline V CDR1 and CDR2: SQVTM, ANQGSEA. The CDR3 sequence: CSVEAGAPRL.

This chain links TRBV5-1 with TRBJ2-3; 10 bases are shared with TRBD1. The CDR3 contains 16 residues. V shed 4 bases, J shed 2 bases, and the junction held 7 bases outside the gene matches. CDR1 SGHRS and CDR2 YFSETQ come from the germline V gene. CDR3 sequence reads: CASSPGTGELTDTQYF. CDR3 in DNA: TGCGCCAGCAGCCCGGGGACAGGGGAGCTCACAGATACGCAGTATTTT. Using reference TRBV5-1 and TRBJ2-3 for the parts outside the CDR3, the full variable domain is KAGVTQTPRYLIKTRGQQVTLSCSPISGHRSVSWYQQTPGQGLQFLFEYFSETQRNKGNFPGRFSGRQFSNSRSEMNVSTLELGDSALYLCASSPGTGELTDTQYFGPGTRLTVL.

The chain carries TRBV5-1 and TRBJ2-1; 7 bases align to TRBD2. This CDR3 has 16 amino acids. Germline V CDR1 and CDR2: SGHRS, YFSETQ. V dropped 3 bases and J dropped 2; count of bases not matched to a gene: 8. Here the CDR3 DNA reads TGCGCCAGCAGCTCATCCGGGGGAGGGGCCTACAATGAGCAGTTCTTC. This translates into CASSSSGGGAYNEQFF.

The chain is built from TRBV28 and TRBJ1-2, with D hard to call. This CDR3 spans 13 amino acids. Trimming took off 2 bases at V and 5 bases at J, with 9 bases between the two ends. CDR1 is MDHEN and CDR2 is SYDVKM in the germline V gene. The CDR3 coding sequence is TGTGCCAGCAGTTTACCCGCGCTGTATGGCTACACCTTC. This codes for CASSLPALYGYTF.

This chain joins TRBV6-5 and TRBJ1-5; maybe TRBD1 (5 bases). The ends were cut back, 7 bases at V and 7 bases at J, with 14 bases in the middle. The CDR3 spans 13 residues. Germline V gene lookup returns CDR1 MNHEY and CDR2 SVGAGI. CDR3 sequence reads: CASTAGLNQPQHF. The DNA for the CDR3 is TGTGCCAGCACCGCAGGGTTAAACCAGCCCCAGCATTTT.

This clone showed up just a few times. The genes are TRBV11-2 and TRBJ1-2, with TRBD1 identical over 10 bases. The CDR3 runs to 15 residues. Germline CDR1 and CDR2: SGHAT and FQNNGV. After removal of 7 bases from V and 6 bases from J, the junction contained 11 bases not matched to a gene. The DNA for the CDR3 is TGTGCCAGCACCTCCTCTCCGACAGGGGGCAATGGCTACACCTTC. Translating it yields CASTSSPTGGNGYTF.

The CDR3 reads CASSPDLYEQYF. DNA of the CDR3: TGTGCCAGCAGTCCGGACTTATACGAGCAGTACTTC. J is TRBJ2-7 and V is TRBV27; possible D gene TRBD2, 5 bases. Per germline, CDR1 MNHEY and CDR2 SMNVEV (reference sequence). V gave up 5 bases and J gave up 4 bases, with 9 bases separating them. The CDR3 runs 12 residues.

The chain is built from TRBV19 and TRBJ1-2; D is unresolved. V lost 3 bases to trimming and J lost 0 bases, with 11 bases between them. CDR1 is LNHDA, CDR2 SQIVND, per germline (reference sequence). The CDR3 runs to 15 residues. The CDR3 spells CASSIGGSPNYGYTF. The CDR3 DNA reads as TGTGCCAGTAGTATTGGAGGGTCACCTAACTATGGCTACACCTTC. The entire variable domain, with the rest obtained from reference TRBV19 and TRBJ1-2, is as follows: DGGITQSPKYLFRKEGQNVTLSCEQNLNHDAMYWYRQDPGQGLRLIYYSQIVNDFQKGDIAEGYSVSREKKESFPLTVTSAQKNPTAFYLCASSIGGSPNYGYTFGSGTRLTVV.

This clone was detected only once. The V gene is TRBV27, the J gene TRBJ2-1; a possible D gene is TRBD2 (6 bases). The CDR3 contains 15 residues. CDR1 is MNHEY, CDR2 SMNVEV, per germline (reference sequence). V was pared by 3 bases and J by 0 bases, with 9 bases between. In DNA form, the CDR3 reads TGTGCCAGCAGTTTGATGACTAGCTCCTACAATGAGCAGTTCTTC. Translating it yields CASSLMTSSYNEQFF.

This clone was seen only a few times. The J gene is TRBJ2-1, the V gene TRBV27, with 14 bases identical to TRBD2. V lost 4 bases and J lost 5; bases outside the gene matches: 7. Germline V CDR1 and CDR2: MNHEY, SMNVEV (reference sequence). CDR3 length: 17 amino acids. The DNA for the CDR3 is TGTGCCAGCAGTTCTTTGACTAGCGGGGGGGCCAACAATGAGCAGTTCTTC. It translates to CASSSLTSGGANNEQFF.

This clone has a handful of counts. The chain recombines TRBV6-5 with TRBJ2-3, with D unresolved. Germline assignment: CDR1 MNHEY and CDR2 SVGAGI. The CDR3 covers 14 residues. V lost 9 bases and J 0 bases, leaving 13 bases between the germline ends. The CDR3 DNA is TGTGCCAGTAGCCCACAACCTAGCACAGATACGCAGTATTTT. Protein product: CASSPQPSTDTQYF.

This rearrangement joins TRBV7-6 to TRBJ2-7, with 8 positions matching TRBD2. Looked up from germline, CDR1 is SGHVS and CDR2 is FNYEAQ. CDR3 length: 19 residues. V shed 0 bases, J shed 2 bases, and the junction held 15 bases outside the gene matches. The CDR3 sequence is CASSLATTSGEGWAYEQYF. CDR3 nucleotides: TGTGCCAGCAGCTTAGCTACCACTAGCGGAGAAGGGTGGGCCTACGAGCAGTACTTC. The whole variable domain, remainder taken from reference TRBV7-6 and TRBJ2-7, is GAGVSQSPRYKVTKRGQDVALRCDPISGHVSLYWYRQALGQGPEFLTYFNYEAQQDKSGLPNDRFSAERPEGSISTLTIQRTEQRDSAMYRCASSLATTSGEGWAYEQYFGPGTRLTVT.

The chain uses TRBV10-1 and TRBJ1-5; D ambiguous. CDR3 size: 12 residues. Germline CDR1 is WNHNN and CDR2 is SYGVQD (reference sequence). V was shortened by 3 bases and J by 9 bases, with 9 bases between the two germline ends. CDR3 in DNA: TGCGCCAGCAGTGACCCGGGTTCGCCCCAGCATTTT. Translation gives CASSDPGSPQHF.

The chain has TRBV11-2 and TRBJ2-3; D is unclear. Germline CDR1 and CDR2: SGHAT and FQNNGV. V lost 1 base and J 1 base, leaving 15 bases between the germline ends. This CDR3 spans 17 amino acids. The CDR3 sequence is CASSLGVRVSGTDTQYF. The CDR3 nucleotides are TGTGCCAGCAGCTTAGGAGTCCGGGTTTCGGGCACAGATACGCAGTATTTT.

The chain combines TRBV2 with TRBJ2-1; D ambiguous. Trimming removed 8 bases from V and 4 bases from J, with 9 bases in between. There are 12 residues in the CDR3. Germline V CDR1 and CDR2: SNHLY, FYNNEI. The CDR3 region is CASATKYNEQFF. In DNA, the CDR3 is TGTGCCAGCGCTACTAAATACAATGAGCAGTTCTTC.

The chain links TRBV5-4 to TRBJ1-1; D perhaps matches TRBD1 (5 bases). V was cut by 4 bases and J by 3 bases, with 10 bases left in between. This CDR3 has 13 residues. Germline lookup yields CDR1 SGHNT and CDR2 YYREEE (reference sequence). The CDR3 reads CASSGGMDTEAFF. The CDR3, as DNA: TGTGCCAGCAGCGGGGGGATGGACACTGAAGCTTTCTTT.

The J gene is TRBJ2-7, the V gene TRBV9; 13 bases align to TRBD2. The junction had 4 bases not matched to a gene; V was cut back by 4 bases and J by 3 bases. This CDR3 has 15 amino acids. Germline assignment: CDR1 SGDLS and CDR2 YYNGEE. CDR3 amino acids: CASSPWTSGGYEQYF. The CDR3 nucleotides are TGTGCCAGCAGCCCCTGGACTAGCGGGGGCTACGAGCAGTACTTC.